Following are 3 T cell receptor beta chains from one sample sequenced in a study of beta chain features in type 1 diabetes. Isolated RNA was reverse transcribed in full, so expressed TCRB transcripts were sequenced. Produced via immunoSEQ multiplex PCR; TCRdb's table is partial and in-frame only. This table holds over 500,000 clones, 15% to 19% found once. The specimen was naive CD4+ T cells from blood. Source of these receptors: a man between 18 and 35 years old in good health.

This clone occurred a few times. The V call is TRBV7-9, the J call TRBJ1-5; the match to TRBD1 covers 9 bases. This CDR3 has 17 residues. In germline, CDR1 is SEHNR, CDR2 FQNEAQ (reference sequence). Unmatched junction bases numbered 7, after V lost 4 bases and J lost 0 bases. The DNA for the CDR3 is TGTGCCAGCAGCTCCCACAGGGGGCGAGTTAGCAATCAGCCCCAGCATTTT. This sequence encodes CASSSHRGRVSNQPQHF. Full variable domain (outside the CDR3, taken from reference TRBV7-9 and TRBJ1-5): DTGVSQNPRHKITKRGQNVTFRCDPISEHNRLYWYRQTLGQGPEFLTYFQNEAQLEKSRLLSDRFSAERPKGSFSTLEIQRTEQGDSAMYLCASSSHRGRVSNQPQHFGDGTRLSIL.

This clone was counted only a few times. The chain uses TRBV5-1 and TRBJ2-1, with 7 bases lining up with TRBD1. CDR1 and CDR2 from the germline V gene are SGHRS and YFSETQ. V lost 0 bases, J lost 0 bases, and 12 bases stayed unmatched. The length of the CDR3 is 19 residues. The CDR3 loop reads CASSLGGRGGPSSYNEQFF. The CDR3 DNA sequence: TGCGCCAGCAGCTTGGGGGGCCGAGGGGGCCCAAGCTCCTACAATGAGCAGTTCTTC.

This clone was counted only a few times. CDR3: CASSSPGRPGANVLTF. As DNA, the CDR3 is TGTGCCAGCAGTTCCCCTGGCCGACCTGGGGCCAACGTCCTGACTTTC. V usage is TRBV6-5 and J usage is TRBJ2-6; D unclear. The ends were cut back, 4 bases at V and 2 bases at J, with 12 bases in the middle. Germline CDR1 and CDR2: MNHEY and SVGAGI. This CDR3 has 16 residues.